Sequencing of this T cell receptor (beta chain) was carried out in a study of radiotherapy plus CTLA-4 blockade in lung cancer. Study as a whole: Objective responses were documented in over 15% of patients, with disease control in roughly 34%. Whole-study findings and limits: Response, reportedly, was best predicted by interferon-beta along with early blood T cell clone dynamics. Among blood TCR repertoires after radiotherapy plus ipilimumab, tumor-derived clones expanded.

Worth noting for this clone: Antigen unknown.

Focal radiation with ipilimumab CTLA-4 blockade was given to patients with chemo-refractory metastatic non-small-cell lung cancer. Measured with immunoSEQ multiplex PCR; TCRdb has only the in-frame clones, and not every one. Counted here are roughly 120,000 clones, approximately 80% occurring once; the ten biggest clones make up 3.3%. This TCR derives from a human donor with non-small cell lung cancer that progressed on radiotherapy plus ipilimumab. Some clones in this sample may be carry-over from other donors' samples. The specimen comprised peripheral blood, sampled from a patient treated with radiotherapy plus ipilimumab.

For the CDR3, the DNA is TGTGCCAGCAGCCTCACGTTTGTGGGGGGGCCTAACACCGGGGAGCTGTTTTTT. It is translated as CASSLTFVGGPNTGELFF. J is TRBJ2-2 and V is TRBV7-9; D perhaps matches TRBD2 (7 bases). CDR3 length: 18 amino acids. Germline V gene lookup returns CDR1 SEHNR and CDR2 FQNEAQ (reference sequence). V was pared by 5 bases and J by 2 bases, with 21 bases between.